One sample yielded the 23 T cell receptor beta chains listed below, sequenced in a study of blood T cell repertoires in COVID-19. Sequenced by immunoSEQ multiplex PCR; TCRdb stores in-frame clones only, minus some. The sample records over 250,000 clones, about nine tenths being singletons. The sequenced sample was PBMCs or T cells enriched from blood (not recorded which). These TCRs come from a woman aged 25 to 39 who had recovered from COVID-19.

The chain joins TRBV28 to TRBJ1-2, with 9 positions matching TRBD1. V lost 6 bases, J lost 8 bases, and 7 bases stayed unmatched. The CDR3 sequence is 13 residues long. The germline V gene has CDR1 MDHEN and CDR2 SYDVKM. CDR3 sequence reads: CASRTGTGLGYTF. CDR3 bases: TGTGCCAGCAGGACCGGGACAGGGCTCGGCTACACCTTC.

The chain uses TRBV10-3 and TRBJ2-5; 7 nucleotides line up with TRBD1. The J segment lost 2 bases and the V segment lost 4 bases, leaving 4 bases of the junction unmatched. The CDR3 runs 14 residues. The germline CDR1 and CDR2 sequences are ENHRY and SYGVKD. The CDR3 nucleotides read TGTGCCATCAGTGGGACAGGCGGACAAGAGACCCAGTACTTC. This sequence encodes CAISGTGGQETQYF.

The J gene is TRBJ2-5, the V gene TRBV18; maybe TRBD1 (6 bases). Germline CDR1 is KGHSH and CDR2 is LQKENI. CDR3 length: 17 residues. Trimming stripped 1 base from V and 2 bases from J, with 17 bases between. The CDR3 spells CASSPLMNRDYQETQYF. DNA of the CDR3: TGTGCCAGCTCACCACTCATGAACAGGGATTATCAAGAGACCCAGTACTTC.

The CDR3 spells CASSLEGTGNSPLHF. The CDR3, as DNA: TGTGCCAGCAGCTTAGAGGGGACAGGGAATTCACCCCTCCACTTT. The J gene is TRBJ1-6, the V gene TRBV11-2, with 9 nucleotides matching TRBD1. The germline V gene has CDR1 SGHAT and CDR2 FQNNGV. The CDR3 consists of 15 residues. Trimming cost V 0 bases and J 7 bases; bases outside gene matches: 1.

The rearrangement uses TRBV5-1 and TRBJ2-3, with 9 positions matching TRBD2. V gave up 1 base and J gave up 3 bases; unmatched junction bases: 15. The CDR3 spans 19 residues. Germline V gene data show CDR1 as SGHRS and CDR2 as YFSETQ. The CDR3 nucleotides read TGCGCCAGCAGCTTGAGAAAAGCGGGTAGCGGGAGCTCGACAGATACGCAGTATTTT. This translates into CASSLRKAGSGSSTDTQYF.

The chain combines TRBV28 with TRBJ1-5, with D perhaps TRBD1 (5 bases). Trimming removed 9 bases from V and 2 bases from J, with 8 bases in between. The CDR3 loop spans 12 amino acids. Per the germline V gene, CDR1 is MDHEN and CDR2 is SYDVKM. DNA of the CDR3: TGTGCCAGTCGGGGGGGCAATCAGCCCCAGCATTTT. Protein sequence: CASRGGNQPQHF.

This chain links TRBV5-1 with TRBJ1-2; maybe TRBD1 (5 bases). The CDR3 has 15 residues. V was clipped by 4 bases and J by 3 bases, with 16 bases between them. Looked up from germline, CDR1 is SGHRS and CDR2 is YFSETQ. CDR3 loop: CASSKKPQGYYGYTF. CDR3 nucleotide sequence: TGCGCCAGCAGCAAGAAACCGCAGGGCTACTATGGCTACACCTTC.

The gene calls are TRBV7-9 and TRBJ1-2; TRBD1 aligns across 10 bases. Per the germline V gene, CDR1 is SEHNR and CDR2 is FQNEAQ (reference sequence). The CDR3 covers 18 residues. V was clipped by 5 bases and J by 6 bases; unmatched bases: 18. DNA for the CDR3: TGTGCCAGCAGCGTAGGATCGGGACAGGGGAGGCATAGCAATGGCTACACCTTC. The encoded protein is CASSVGSGQGRHSNGYTF.

The chain joins TRBV12-3 or TRBV12-4 to TRBJ2-1, with a tentative D call TRBD2 (5 bases). The CDR3 has 12 residues. Trimming stripped 3 bases from V and 10 bases from J, with 10 bases between. The chain's CDR3 is CASSFGGLEQFF. CDR3 sequence (DNA): TGTGCCAGCAGTTTTGGCGGGTTGGAGCAGTTCTTC.

The chain links TRBV27 to TRBJ1-1; a possible D gene is TRBD1 (6 bases). The V end lost 3 bases, the J end lost 1 base, and 9 bases lay between the germline ends. The length of the CDR3 is 14 residues. The V gene's germline CDR1 is MNHEY and CDR2 SMNVEV (reference sequence). The CDR3 bases are TGTGCCAGCAGTTTTACAGGGCCGAACACTGAAGCTTTCTTT. Protein product: CASSFTGPNTEAFF.

V is TRBV4-3 and J is TRBJ1-2; 9 nucleotides match TRBD1. Germline-derived CDR1 and CDR2 are LGHNA and YSLEER. Losses at the gene ends were 0 bases for V and 1 base for J; bases not matched to a gene: 3. This CDR3 comprises 16 residues. CDR3 sequence (DNA): TGCGCCAGCAGCCAAGAGGCGGGACAGGGTAACTATGGCTACACCTTC. Protein sequence: CASSQEAGQGNYGYTF.

The gene calls are TRBV7-3 and TRBJ1-1, with D tentatively TRBD1 (6 bases). The CDR3 loop spans 15 amino acids. Germline V gene sequence: CDR1 SGHTA, CDR2 FQGTGA. Trimming removed 5 bases from V and 1 base from J, with 14 bases in between. In nucleotides, the CDR3 is TGTGCCAGCAGCGTAGATGGGGGCCCGAACACTGAAGCTTTCTTT. Its translation: CASSVDGGPNTEAFF.

CDR3 in DNA: TGTGCCAGCAGTTACACAGGGAATACAGGCAATCAGCCCCAGCATTTT. It yields the protein CASSYTGNTGNQPQHF. This chain uses TRBV28 with TRBJ1-5; D is possibly TRBD1 (6 bases). From germline, CDR1 is MDHEN and CDR2 SYDVKM. This CDR3 has 16 amino acids. Trimming removed 4 bases from V and 2 bases from J, with 15 bases in between. Variable domain in full (rest from reference TRBV28 and TRBJ1-5): DVKVTQSSRYLVKRTGEKVFLECVQDMDHENMFWYRQDPGLGLRLIYFSYDVKMKEKGDIPEGYSVSREKKERFSLILESASTNQTSMYLCASSYTGNTGNQPQHFGDGTRLSIL.

The V and J genes are TRBV11-2 and TRBJ2-7, with 7 positions matching TRBD1. The CDR3 totals 16 residues. V lost 4 bases to trimming and J lost 0 bases; unmatched junction nucleotides: 9. Per the germline V gene, CDR1 is SGHAT and CDR2 is FQNNGV. The CDR3 loop is CASSSHTGTVSYEQYF. CDR3 DNA: TGTGCCAGCAGCTCCCACACCGGGACAGTCTCCTACGAGCAGTACTTC.

V is TRBV7-9 and J is TRBJ2-5; 11 bases agree with TRBD2. The trim removed 1 base at V and 4 bases at J, leaving 11 bases unmatched. Looked up from germline, CDR1 is SEHNR and CDR2 is FQNEAQ (reference sequence). This CDR3 has 18 amino acids. The CDR3: CASSLDSLAGGFRETQYF. CDR3 in DNA: TGTGCCAGCAGCTTAGATAGCCTAGCGGGAGGATTTAGAGAGACCCAGTACTTC.

The J gene is TRBJ2-7, the V gene TRBV7-2; 7 bases match TRBD1. Germline CDR1 reads SGHTA; CDR2 reads FQGNSA. The V segment lost 5 bases and the J segment 5 bases; nucleotides outside the gene matches: 9. The CDR3 is made up of 14 amino acids. CDR3 region: CASSLSTGVDEQYF. The CDR3 nucleotides read TGTGCCAGCAGCCTCAGTACAGGGGTGGACGAGCAGTACTTC.

V is TRBV25-1 and J is TRBJ2-1; a weak D match, TRBD2 (6 bases). This CDR3 region has 14 residues. The germline gives CDR1 MGHDK, CDR2 SYGVNS. V was cut by 6 bases and J by 10 bases, with 19 bases left in between. The DNA of the CDR3 is TGTGCCAGCAGGGGGGACTCCCCCTGGGGGGAGCAGTTCTTC. Encoded protein: CASRGDSPWGEQFF.

The chain recombines TRBV29-1 with TRBJ2-7; the D is unclear. Trimming shortened V by 7 bases and J by 0 bases, and 10 bases separated the two germline ends. This CDR3 region has 12 residues. Germline values: CDR1 SQVTM, CDR2 ANQGSEA. The CDR3 sequence: CSGALSSYEQYF. CDR3 sequence (DNA): TGCAGCGGGGCTTTAAGCTCCTACGAGCAGTACTTC.

The rearrangement joins TRBV7-8 to TRBJ2-7, with D hard to call. Germline V gene data show CDR1 as SGHVS and CDR2 as FQNEAQ. Deletions cut 3 bases from V and 4 bases from J, with 7 bases between. This CDR3 has 12 residues. The CDR3 loop reads CASSLFTYEQYF. CDR3 DNA: TGTGCCAGCAGCTTGTTTACATACGAGCAGTACTTC.

CDR3 DNA sequence: TGTGCCAGCAGTGACGGGGGAGCGGGTACCGGGGAGCTGTTTTTT. Residues: CASSDGGAGTGELFF. The V call is TRBV2, the J call TRBJ2-2; D possibly corresponds to TRBD2 (6 bases). The CDR3 has 15 residues. The germline V gene has CDR1 SNHLY and CDR2 FYNNEI. V was trimmed by 3 bases and J by 5 bases, leaving 13 bases between them.

The genes are TRBV5-4 and TRBJ2-2, with D possibly matching TRBD2 (6 bases). The germline V and J ends were trimmed by 3 bases and 1 base, with 10 bases remaining between them. The CDR3 has 15 residues. Looked up from germline, CDR1 is SGHNT and CDR2 is YYREEE (reference sequence). The CDR3 spells CASSSGTGNTGELFF. CDR3 bases: TGTGCCAGCAGCTCCGGGACTGGGAACACCGGGGAGCTGTTTTTT. Combining the CDR3 with reference TRBV5-4 and TRBJ2-2 gives the whole variable domain ETGVTQSPTHLIKTRGQQVTLRCSSQSGHNTVSWYQQALGQGPQFIFQYYREEENGRGNFPPRFSGLQFPNYSSELNVNALELDDSALYLCASSSGTGNTGELFFGEGSRLTVL.

This clone was seen a single time. V gene TRBV19 combines with J gene TRBJ1-5, with TRBD1 identical over 7 bases. Germline CDR1 is LNHDA and CDR2 is SQIVND (reference sequence). J gave up 2 bases and V 6 bases, and 7 bases lay outside the gene matches. The CDR3 is 15 residues long. Here the CDR3 DNA reads TGTGCCAGTAGCAACGACAGGGTTGGCAATCAGCCCCAGCATTTT. It codes for CASSNDRVGNQPQHF.

This chain joins TRBV15 and TRBJ1-2, with a tentative D call TRBD1 (5 bases). The CDR3 runs to 13 residues. Per the germline V gene, CDR1 is LNHNV and CDR2 is YYDKDF (reference sequence). Between the trimmed V and J ends, which lost 4 bases and 8 bases, there was a span of 14 bases. CDR3 nucleotides: TGTGCCACCAGCAATTCAGGGTTCGACGGCTACACCTTC. Translating it yields CATSNSGFDGYTF.